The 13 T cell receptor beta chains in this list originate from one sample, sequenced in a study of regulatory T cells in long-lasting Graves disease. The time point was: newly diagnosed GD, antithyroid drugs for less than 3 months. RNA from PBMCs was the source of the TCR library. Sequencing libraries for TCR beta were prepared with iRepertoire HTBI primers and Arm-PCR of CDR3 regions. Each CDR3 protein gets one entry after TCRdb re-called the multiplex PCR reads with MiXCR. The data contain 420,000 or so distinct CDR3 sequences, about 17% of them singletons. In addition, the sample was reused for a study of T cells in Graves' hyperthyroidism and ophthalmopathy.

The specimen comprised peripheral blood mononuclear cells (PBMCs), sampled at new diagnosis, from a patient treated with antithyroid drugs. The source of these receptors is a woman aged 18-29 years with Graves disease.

The CDR3 loop reads CASSAGSQAADTQYF. In nucleotides, the CDR3 is TGTGCCAGCAGCGCCGGGTCCCAAGCGGCAGATACGCAGTATTTT. The chain combines TRBV7-3 with TRBJ2-3; TRBD2 is a possible D gene (5 bases). The CDR3 is 15 residues long. V was clipped by 5 bases and J by 4 bases, with 16 bases between them. Germline CDR1 is SGHTA and CDR2 is FQGTGA.

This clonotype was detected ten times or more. The CDR3 nucleotides are TGTGCCAGCAGTTTACTGGGACAGTCCCAGCATTTT. Its translation: CASSLLGQSQHF. The chain is built from TRBV28 and TRBJ1-5, with 7 bases matching TRBD1. Germline-derived CDR1 and CDR2 are MDHEN and SYDVKM. V shed 2 bases and J 11 bases; nucleotides not matched to a gene: 3. The CDR3 spans 12 residues.

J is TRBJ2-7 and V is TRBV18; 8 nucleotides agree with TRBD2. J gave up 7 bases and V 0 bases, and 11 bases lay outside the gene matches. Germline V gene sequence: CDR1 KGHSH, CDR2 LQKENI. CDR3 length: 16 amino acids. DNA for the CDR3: TGTGCCAGCTCACCACCGTGGACTAGCAGGCATCGGGAGCAGTACTTC. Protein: CASSPPWTSRHREQYF.

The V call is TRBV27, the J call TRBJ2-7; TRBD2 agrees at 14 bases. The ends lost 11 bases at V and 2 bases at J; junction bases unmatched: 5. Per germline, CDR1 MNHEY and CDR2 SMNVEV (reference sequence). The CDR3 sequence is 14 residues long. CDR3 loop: CARRLAGGPYEQYF. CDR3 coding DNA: TGTGCCCGACGACTAGCGGGAGGGCCCTACGAGCAGTACTTC.

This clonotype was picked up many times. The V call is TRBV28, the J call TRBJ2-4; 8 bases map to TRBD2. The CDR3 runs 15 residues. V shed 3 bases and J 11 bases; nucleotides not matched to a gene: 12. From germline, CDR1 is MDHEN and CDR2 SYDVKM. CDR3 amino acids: CASSFPGTRSNLQYF. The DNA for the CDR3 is TGTGCCAGCAGTTTCCCCGGGACTAGAAGCAACCTTCAGTACTTC.

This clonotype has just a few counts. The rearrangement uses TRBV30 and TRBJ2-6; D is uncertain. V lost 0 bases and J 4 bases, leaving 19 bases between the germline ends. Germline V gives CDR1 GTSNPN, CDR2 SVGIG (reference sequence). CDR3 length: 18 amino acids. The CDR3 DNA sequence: TGTGCCTGGAGTGTACGCACGACCGTGCGGCGGGGGGCCAACGTCCTGACTTTC. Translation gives CAWSVRTTVRRGANVLTF.

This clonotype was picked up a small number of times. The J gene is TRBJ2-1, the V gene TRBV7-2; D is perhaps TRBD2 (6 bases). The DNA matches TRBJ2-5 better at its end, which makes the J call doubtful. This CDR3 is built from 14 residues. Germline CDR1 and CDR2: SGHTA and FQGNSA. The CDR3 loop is CASSRSGNQETQYF. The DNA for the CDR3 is TGTGCCAGCAGTCGTAGCGGTAATCAAGAGACCCAGTACTTC.

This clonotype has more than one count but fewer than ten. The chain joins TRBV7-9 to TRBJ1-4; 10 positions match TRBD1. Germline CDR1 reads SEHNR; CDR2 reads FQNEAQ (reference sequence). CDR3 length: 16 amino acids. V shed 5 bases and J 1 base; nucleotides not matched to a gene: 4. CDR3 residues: CASSPGDRGTNEKLFF. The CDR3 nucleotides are TGTGCCAGCAGCCCCGGGGACAGGGGAACTAATGAAAAACTGTTTTTT.

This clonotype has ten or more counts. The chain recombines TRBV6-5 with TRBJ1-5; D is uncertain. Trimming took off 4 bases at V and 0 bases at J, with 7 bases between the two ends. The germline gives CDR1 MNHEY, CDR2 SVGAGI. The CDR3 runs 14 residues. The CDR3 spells CASSFSSSNQPQHF. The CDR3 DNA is TGTGCCAGCAGTTTTTCATCTAGCAATCAGCCCCAGCATTTT.

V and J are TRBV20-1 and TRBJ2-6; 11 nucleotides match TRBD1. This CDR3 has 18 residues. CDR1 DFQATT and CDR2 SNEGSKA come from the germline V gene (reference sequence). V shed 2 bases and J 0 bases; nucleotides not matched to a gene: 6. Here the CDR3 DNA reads TGCAGTGCTAGATACGGACAGGGGGCGTACTCTGGGGCCAACGTCCTGACTTTC. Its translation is CSARYGQGAYSGANVLTF.

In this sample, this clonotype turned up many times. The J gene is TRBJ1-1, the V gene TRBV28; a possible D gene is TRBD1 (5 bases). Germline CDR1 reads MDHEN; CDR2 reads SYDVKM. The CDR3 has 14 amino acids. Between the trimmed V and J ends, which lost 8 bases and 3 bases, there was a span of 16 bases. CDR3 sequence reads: CASGLEGTHTEAFF. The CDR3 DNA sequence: TGTGCCAGCGGTCTGGAGGGGACGCACACTGAAGCTTTCTTT.

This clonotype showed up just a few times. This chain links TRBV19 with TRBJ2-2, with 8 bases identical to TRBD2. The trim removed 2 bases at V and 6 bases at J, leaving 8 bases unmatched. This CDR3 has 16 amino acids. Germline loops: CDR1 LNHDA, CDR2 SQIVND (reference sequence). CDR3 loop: CASSISSGSYAGELFF. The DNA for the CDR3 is TGTGCCAGTAGTATAAGCAGCGGGAGTTACGCCGGGGAGCTGTTTTTT.

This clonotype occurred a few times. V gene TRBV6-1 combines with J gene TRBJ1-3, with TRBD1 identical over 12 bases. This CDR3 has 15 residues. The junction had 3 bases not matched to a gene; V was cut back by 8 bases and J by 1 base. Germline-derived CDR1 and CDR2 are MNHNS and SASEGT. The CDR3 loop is CASGTGGASGNTIYF. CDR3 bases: TGTGCCAGCGGGACAGGGGGCGCATCTGGAAACACCATATATTTT.